This T cell receptor (beta chain) was retrieved from a study of vaccination effects on CD4 cells after COVID-19. V lost 0 bases and J 4 bases, leaving 13 bases between the germline ends. The CDR3 covers 15 residues. From germline, CDR1 is LGHNA and CDR2 YNFKEQ. The table came from immunoSEQ multiplex PCR; TCRdb's copy has only in-frame clones and leaves some out. Counted here are 45,000 to 50,000 clones, about 70% occurring once; the ten biggest clones make up 12%. In regard to this clone: Its cognate antigen is unknown.

Isolation of CD4+ T cells took place after ten to eleven days of culture. This individual tested PCR-positive for SARS-CoV-2 infection between March and December 2020. The sample consisted of CD4+ T cells from PBMCs cultured without peptide, taken before COVID-19 vaccination. This TCR was sampled from a human donor who had a prior SARS-CoV-2 infection. V and J are TRBV4-2 and TRBJ2-7; possibly TRBD1 or TRBD2 for D (5 bases each). CDR3 sequence reads: CASSQDWGSSYEQYF. The CDR3 DNA follows: TGTGCCAGCAGCCAAGATTGGGGGAGCTCGTACGAGCAGTACTTC.